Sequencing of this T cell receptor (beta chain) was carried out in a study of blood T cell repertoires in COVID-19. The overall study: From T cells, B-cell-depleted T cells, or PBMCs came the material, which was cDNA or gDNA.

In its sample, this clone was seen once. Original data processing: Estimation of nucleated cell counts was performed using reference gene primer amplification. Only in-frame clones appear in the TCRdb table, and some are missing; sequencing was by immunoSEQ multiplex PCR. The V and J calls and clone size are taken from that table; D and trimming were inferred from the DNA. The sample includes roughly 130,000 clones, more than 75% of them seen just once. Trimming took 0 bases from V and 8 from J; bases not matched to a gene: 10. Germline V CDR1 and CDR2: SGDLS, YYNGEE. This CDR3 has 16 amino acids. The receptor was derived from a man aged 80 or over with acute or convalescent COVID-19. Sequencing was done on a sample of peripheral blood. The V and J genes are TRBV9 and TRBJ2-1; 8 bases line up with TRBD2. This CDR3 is CASSVESGGLWDEQFF. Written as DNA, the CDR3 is TGTGCCAGCAGCGTAGAAAGCGGGGGCCTCTGGGATGAGCAGTTCTTC.